This TCR beta chain is drawn from a study of T cells in Graves' hyperthyroidism and ophthalmopathy. The CDR3 regions of TCR beta were amplified from RNA transcripts. When the TCR CDR3 underwent first-round RT-PCR, the HTBI primer set was used. TCRdb reanalysed the multiplex PCR reads using MiXCR and keeps one entry per CDR3 protein. The data show more than 300,000 distinct CDR3 sequences, over 11% seen once. This CDR3 comprises 15 residues. The junction had 3 bases not matched to a gene; V was cut back by 0 bases and J by 4 bases. Per the germline V gene, CDR1 is ENHRY and CDR2 is SYGVKD. Fresh 10 ml peripheral blood yielded PBMCs.

The origin of this receptor is a woman aged 30 to 39 with Graves' hyperthyroidism. V gene TRBV10-3 combines with J gene TRBJ2-3; 8 bases agree with TRBD2. Input material: blood. For the CDR3, the DNA is TGTGCCATCAGTGAGTCGGGACTAGGGCCAGATACGCAGTATTTT. The encoded protein is CAISESGLGPDTQYF.